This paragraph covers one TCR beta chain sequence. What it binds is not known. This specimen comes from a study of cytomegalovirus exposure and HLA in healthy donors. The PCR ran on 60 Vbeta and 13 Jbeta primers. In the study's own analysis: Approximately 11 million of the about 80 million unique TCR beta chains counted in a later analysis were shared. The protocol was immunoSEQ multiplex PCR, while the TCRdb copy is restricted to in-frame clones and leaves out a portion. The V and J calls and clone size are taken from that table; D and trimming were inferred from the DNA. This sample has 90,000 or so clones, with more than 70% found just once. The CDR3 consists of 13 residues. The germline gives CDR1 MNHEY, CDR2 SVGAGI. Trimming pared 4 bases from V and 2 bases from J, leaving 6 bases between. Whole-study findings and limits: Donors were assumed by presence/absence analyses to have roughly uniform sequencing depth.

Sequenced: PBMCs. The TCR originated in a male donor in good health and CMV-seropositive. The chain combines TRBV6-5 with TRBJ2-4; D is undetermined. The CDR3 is CASSSVTKNIQYF. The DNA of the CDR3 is TGTGCCAGCAGTTCAGTAACCAAAAACATTCAGTACTTC.